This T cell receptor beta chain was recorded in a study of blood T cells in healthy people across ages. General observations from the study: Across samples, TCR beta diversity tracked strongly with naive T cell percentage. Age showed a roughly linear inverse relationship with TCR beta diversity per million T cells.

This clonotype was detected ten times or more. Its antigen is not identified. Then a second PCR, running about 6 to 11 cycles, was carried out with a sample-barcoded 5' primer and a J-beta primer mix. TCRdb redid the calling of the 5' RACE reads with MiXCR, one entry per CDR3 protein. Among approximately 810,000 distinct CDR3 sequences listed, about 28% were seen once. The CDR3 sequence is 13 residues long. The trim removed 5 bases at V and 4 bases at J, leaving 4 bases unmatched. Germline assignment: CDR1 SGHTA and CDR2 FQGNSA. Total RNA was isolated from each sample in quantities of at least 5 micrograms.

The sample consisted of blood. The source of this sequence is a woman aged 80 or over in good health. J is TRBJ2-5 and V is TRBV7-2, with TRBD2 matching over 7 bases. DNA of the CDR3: TGTGCCAGCAGCCGCCCGGGGGGAGAGACCCAGTACTTC. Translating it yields CASSRPGGETQYF.